This TCR beta chain originates from a study of blood T cells in healthy people across ages (dated by TCRdb to the mid-2010s). Describing the broader study: In model experiments, template switching captured about one uniquely barcoded TCR beta cDNA molecule for every two T cells. To avoid experimental bias, donors of different ages were distributed randomly across sequencing lanes. Four age groups were formed from the donors: young (average 16 years), middle-aged (just under 40), aged (around 62) and long-lived (around 82). Using deep sequencing normalized with unique cDNA molecular identifiers, the study measured how TCR beta repertoire diversity changes with age. For two donors (one aged 18 to 30 and one aged 80 or older), the study analyzed two additional independent replicas of 1 million unique cDNA reads from the same blood draw.

Library method: 5' RACE. Sequencing was performed on an Illumina HiSeq 2500. A second PCR of about 6 to 11 cycles was performed with a sample-barcoded 5' primer and a J-beta primer mix. A template-switch 5' adaptor carrying 12 random nucleotides introduced a unique molecular identifier onto each TCR beta cDNA molecule. Each sample yielded at least 3 million CDR3-containing paired-end reads. The Mint cDNA synthesis kit, primed by a TRBC-specific oligonucleotide, was used to synthesize first-strand cDNA from all RNA. After uracil-DNA glycosylase treatment, a first 18-cycle PCR used universal primers M1SS and BC2_uni_R on all cDNA. In the original analysis: Normalization of each sample was performed by random selection of 1 million high-quality reads, each carrying a distinct molecular identifier. Instead of being binned into consensus sequences, reads that shared molecular identifiers were thrown out. MiTCR, with a Q25 quality threshold and the strictest error-elimination algorithm, was used for CDR3 identification, clonotype clustering and error correction. A nonparametric unseen species model using Euler transformation provided a lower-bound estimate of total TCR beta diversity. Clones were called with MiXCR by TCRdb after fastp trimmed the public reads at Q25, and only in-frame beta chains were retained. Merged by CDR3 protein, the rows form single entries marked with the most common genes and DNA. The V and J calls come from TCRdb's annotation, not from the publication. The sample yields roughly 1,500,000 distinct CDR3 sequences; around 35% were counted once. The ten largest make up roughly 12% of the sample.

The approximately 39 donors, aged roughly 6 to 100 years, were systemically healthy Caucasian individuals from Russia. Around 10 milliliters of peripheral blood were drawn from each donor into EDTA-treated Vacutainer tubes. Ficoll-Paque density-gradient centrifugation was used to isolate PBMCs, with at least 6.5 million per sample. Trizol reagent was used to extract total RNA from the PBMCs, yielding at least 5 micrograms per sample. For every donor, an aliquot of PBMCs went through flow cytometry to measure the percentages of naive CD45RAhigh/CD27high T cells. The full study reports these points: Compared with the aged group, the long-lived group had more naive CD4+ T cells, fewer expanded clones and increased TCR diversity, suggesting age selection. Bulk unsorted PBMC profiling prevented conclusive comparison of naive and antigen-experienced compartments. Because donor CMV infection status was unknown, age-related changes in expanded clonotypes were potentially confounded. Estimates of total diversity from one million sequenced T cells were regarded as lower bounds and underestimates. The percentage of naive T cells measured by flow cytometry correlated strongly with observed TCR beta diversity. Observed TCR beta diversity per million T cells fell roughly linearly with age, and a significant reduction was already apparent by age around 40.

On this clonotype: The antigen it recognizes is unknown. Within one base of it there is no much larger clone, and no base qualities were kept.

The TCR comes from a woman aged 30 to 39 in good health. The sequencing sample was made of blood.

CDR3 region: CASSLGGPWETQYF. Read as DNA, the sequence is TGCGCCAGCAGCTTGGGGGGGCCGTGGGAGACCCAGTACTTC. The chain is assembled from TRBV5-1 and TRBJ2-5, with a tentative D gene TRBD1 over 6 matching bases. Including cysteine and phenylalanine, the CDR3 has 14 amino acids. Left in the record is the CDR3 DNA by itself, 42 bases read in frame from the first base. The junction carries 11 bases between V and J, which are trimmed by 0 bases and 5 bases respectively. According to the germline V gene, CDR1 reads SGHRS and CDR2 reads YFSETQ.